This T cell receptor (beta chain) appears in the sequencing data of a study of human T cells and chemical hapten exposure. Study in general: Chiefly women, the patients showed alopecia areata, totalis or universalis.

With 9 bases removed from V and 15 bases from J, the gap between germline ends came to 21 bases. The CDR3 is 12 residues long. TCRdb passed the RACE reads through MiXCR, listing each CDR3 protein once. In the table there are 200,000 to 300,000 distinct CDR3 sequences, over 8% of which are singletons. Time point denoted: pre-sensitization, week 0. Treatment of the sample: therapeutic diphenylcyclopropenone sensitization with weekly scalp DPC. This specimen consisted of whole blood, obtained in connection with sensitization to the hapten diphenylcyclopropenone (DPC). This receptor was identified in a woman in her forties with alopecia areata. Some clones in this sample may be carry-over from other donors' samples. The V gene is TRBV12-3 or TRBV12-4, the J gene TRBJ2-1, with D perhaps matching TRBD2 (5 bases). CDR3: CASKAIPGSPFF. The DNA of the CDR3 is TGTGCCAGTAAAGCTATTCCGGGAAGTCCGTTCTTC.